This TCR beta chain derives from a study of blood T cells in healthy people across ages. Trimming removed 3 bases from V and 6 bases from J, with 20 bases in between. CDR3 length: 16 residues. CDR1 is LGHNA, CDR2 YSLEER, per germline. PCR was performed a second time for about 7 to 12 cycles using a sample-barcoded 5' primer and a J-beta primer mix. In TCRdb, the 5' RACE reads were re-called with MiXCR into one record per CDR3 protein. The table has 2 million or so distinct CDR3 sequences, around half seen once; the top ten hold approximately 2.1%. The J gene is TRBJ1-2, the V gene TRBV4-3; D is perhaps TRBD1 (6 bases). Sequencing was performed on blood. This clonotype was sampled from a woman in her thirties or forties in good health. This CDR3 is CASSHYPGGGVNGYTF. CDR3 nucleotide sequence: TGCGCCAGCAGCCACTACCCTGGGGGGGGCGTTAATGGCTACACCTTC.